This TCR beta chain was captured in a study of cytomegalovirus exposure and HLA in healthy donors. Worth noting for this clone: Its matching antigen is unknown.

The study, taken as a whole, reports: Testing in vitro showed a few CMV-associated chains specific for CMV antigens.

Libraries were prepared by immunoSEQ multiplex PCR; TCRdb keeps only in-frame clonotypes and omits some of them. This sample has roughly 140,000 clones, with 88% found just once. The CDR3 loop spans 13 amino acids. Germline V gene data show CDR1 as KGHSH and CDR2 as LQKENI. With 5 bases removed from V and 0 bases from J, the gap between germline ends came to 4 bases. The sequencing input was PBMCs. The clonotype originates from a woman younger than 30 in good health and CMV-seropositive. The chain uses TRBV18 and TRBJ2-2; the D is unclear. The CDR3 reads CASSSANTGELFF. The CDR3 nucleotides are TGTGCCAGCTCATCAGCGAACACCGGGGAGCTGTTTTTT.